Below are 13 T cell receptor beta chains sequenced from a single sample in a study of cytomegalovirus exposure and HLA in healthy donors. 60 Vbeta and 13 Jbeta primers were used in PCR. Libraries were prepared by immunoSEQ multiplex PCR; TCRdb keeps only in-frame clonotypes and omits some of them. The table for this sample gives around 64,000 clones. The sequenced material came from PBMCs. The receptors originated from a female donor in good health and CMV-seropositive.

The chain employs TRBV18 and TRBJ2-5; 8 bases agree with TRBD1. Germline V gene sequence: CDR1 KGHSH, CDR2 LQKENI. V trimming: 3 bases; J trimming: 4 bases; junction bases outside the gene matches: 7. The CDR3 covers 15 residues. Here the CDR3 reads CASSPADRAAETQYF. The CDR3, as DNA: TGTGCCAGCTCACCGGCGGACAGGGCGGCAGAGACCCAGTACTTC.

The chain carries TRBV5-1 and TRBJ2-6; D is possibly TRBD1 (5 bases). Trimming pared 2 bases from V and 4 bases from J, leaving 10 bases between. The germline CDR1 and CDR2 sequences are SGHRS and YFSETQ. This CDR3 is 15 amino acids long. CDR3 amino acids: CASSLGHSGANVLTF. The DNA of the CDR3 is TGCGCCAGCAGCTTAGGACATTCCGGGGCCAACGTCCTGACTTTC.

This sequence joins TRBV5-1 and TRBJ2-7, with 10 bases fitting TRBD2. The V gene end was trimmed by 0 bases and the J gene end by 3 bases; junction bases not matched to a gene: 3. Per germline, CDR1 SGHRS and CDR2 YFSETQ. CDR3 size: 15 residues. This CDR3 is CASSLVPSGSYEQYF. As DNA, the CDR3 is TGCGCCAGCAGCTTGGTTCCTAGCGGGAGCTACGAGCAGTACTTC.

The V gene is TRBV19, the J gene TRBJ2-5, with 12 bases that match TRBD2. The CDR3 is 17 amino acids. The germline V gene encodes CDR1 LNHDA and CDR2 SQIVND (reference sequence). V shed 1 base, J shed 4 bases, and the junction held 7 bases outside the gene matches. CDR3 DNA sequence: TGTGCCAGTAGTATAGCCCTAGCGGGAGGGCCAGGAGAGACCCAGTACTTC. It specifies CASSIALAGGPGETQYF.

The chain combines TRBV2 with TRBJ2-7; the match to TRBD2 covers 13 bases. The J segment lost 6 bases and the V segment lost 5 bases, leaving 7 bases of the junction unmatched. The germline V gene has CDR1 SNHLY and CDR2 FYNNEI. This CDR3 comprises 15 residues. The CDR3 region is CASSRTSGSSGEQYF. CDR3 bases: TGTGCCAGCAGTCGGACTAGCGGGAGCTCTGGCGAGCAGTACTTC.

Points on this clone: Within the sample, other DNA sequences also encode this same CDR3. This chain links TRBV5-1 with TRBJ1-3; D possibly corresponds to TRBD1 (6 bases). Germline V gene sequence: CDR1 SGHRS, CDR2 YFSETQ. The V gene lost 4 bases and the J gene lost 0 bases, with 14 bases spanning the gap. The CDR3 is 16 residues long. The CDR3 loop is CASSTQGPSSGNTIYF. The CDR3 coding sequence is TGCGCCAGCAGCACCCAGGGGCCCAGCTCTGGAAACACCATATATTTT.

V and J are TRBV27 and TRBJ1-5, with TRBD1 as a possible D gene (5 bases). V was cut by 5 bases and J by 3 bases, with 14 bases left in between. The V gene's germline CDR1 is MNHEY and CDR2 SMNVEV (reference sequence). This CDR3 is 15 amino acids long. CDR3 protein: CASSRRGEVNQPQHF. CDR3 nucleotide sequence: TGTGCCAGCAGTCGGAGGGGTGAGGTCAATCAGCCCCAGCATTTT.

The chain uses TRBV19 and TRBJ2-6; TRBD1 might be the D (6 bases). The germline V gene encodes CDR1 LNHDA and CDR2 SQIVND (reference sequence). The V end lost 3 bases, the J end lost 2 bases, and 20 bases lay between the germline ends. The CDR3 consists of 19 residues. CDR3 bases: TGTGCCAGTAGTATCCGGCCAGGGGAAAGGTCGGCTGGGGCCAACGTCCTGACTTTC. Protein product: CASSIRPGERSAGANVLTF.

Here the CDR3 reads CAWTTARRQFF. CDR3 sequence (DNA): TGTGCCTGGACTACTGCGCGGAGGCAGTTCTTC. The V call is TRBV30, the J call TRBJ2-1; D not certain. The ends were cut back, 4 bases at V and 12 bases at J, with 13 bases in the middle. Germline loops: CDR1 GTSNPN, CDR2 SVGIG (reference sequence). This CDR3 has 11 amino acids.

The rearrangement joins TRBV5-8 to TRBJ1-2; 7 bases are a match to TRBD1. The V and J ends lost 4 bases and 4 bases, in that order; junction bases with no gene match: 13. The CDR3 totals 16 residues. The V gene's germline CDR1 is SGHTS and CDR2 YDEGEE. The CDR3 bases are TGTGCCAGCAGCCATTTACAGGGGCCCTCCTCCTATGGCTACACCTTC. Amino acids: CASSHLQGPSSYGYTF. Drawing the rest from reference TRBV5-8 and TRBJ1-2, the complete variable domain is EAGVTQSPTHLIKTRGQQATLRCSPISGHTSVYWYQQALGLGLQFLLWYDEGEERNRGNFPPRFSGRQFPNYSSELNVNALELEDSALYLCASSHLQGPSSYGYTFGSGTRLTVV.

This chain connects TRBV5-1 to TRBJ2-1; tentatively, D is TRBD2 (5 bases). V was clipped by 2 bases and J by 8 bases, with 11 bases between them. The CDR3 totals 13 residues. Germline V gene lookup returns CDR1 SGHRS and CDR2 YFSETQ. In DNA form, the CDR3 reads TGCGCCAGCAGCTTAAGAGGGCACGATGAGCAGTTCTTC. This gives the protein CASSLRGHDEQFF.

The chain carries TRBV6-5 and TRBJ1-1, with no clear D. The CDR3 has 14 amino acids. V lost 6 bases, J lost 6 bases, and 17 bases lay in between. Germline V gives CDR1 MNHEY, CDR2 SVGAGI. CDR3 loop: CASRPLGSDAEAFF. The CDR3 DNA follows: TGTGCCAGCAGACCACTAGGGTCAGACGCTGAAGCTTTCTTT.

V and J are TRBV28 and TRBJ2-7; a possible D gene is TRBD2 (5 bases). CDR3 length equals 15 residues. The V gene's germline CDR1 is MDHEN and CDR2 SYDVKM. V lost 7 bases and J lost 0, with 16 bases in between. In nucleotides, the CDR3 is TGTGCCAGCACCGGGCCCGGGAAGGACTCCTACGAGCAGTACTTC. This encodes CASTGPGKDSYEQYF. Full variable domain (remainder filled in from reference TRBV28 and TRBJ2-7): DVKVTQSSRYLVKRTGEKVFLECVQDMDHENMFWYRQDPGLGLRLIYFSYDVKMKEKGDIPEGYSVSREKKERFSLILESASTNQTSMYLCASTGPGKDSYEQYFGPGTRLTVT.